This T cell receptor beta chain comes out of a study of T cells in Graves' hyperthyroidism and ophthalmopathy. Diagnoses used clinical symptoms, serum thyroxine and TRAb, thyroid ultrasound and orbital computed tomography. The PBMCs studied were ones that came from roughly 11 ml fresh peripheral blood. Authors of the study amplified TCR beta CDR3 regions from RNA transcripts. The study used the HTBI primer set for a first-round RT-PCR of the TCR CDR3. Using its own MiXCR run on the multiplex PCR reads, TCRdb lists one record per CDR3 protein. The table has 600,000 to 650,000 distinct CDR3 sequences, about a fifth seen once. Points from the study as a whole: Separating ophthalmopathy from stable hyperthyroidism was achieved by a 13 V-J model.

This clonotype was seen more than once but under ten times. Antigen specificity is unknown. This clonotype originated in a man aged 25-40 years with Graves' ophthalmopathy. Sample: blood.

The CDR3 sequence is CATSRTGDNEQFF. The CDR3 DNA reads TGTGCCACCAGCAGGACAGGGGACAATGAGCAGTTCTTC. The chain employs TRBV15 and TRBJ2-1; 8 nucleotides line up with TRBD1. There are 13 residues in the CDR3. In germline, CDR1 is LNHNV, CDR2 YYDKDF (reference sequence). J was trimmed by 5 bases and V by 3 bases; bases with no gene match: 0. Full variable domain (remainder filled in from reference TRBV15 and TRBJ2-1): DAMVIQNPRYQVTQFGKPVTLSCSQTLNHNVMYWYQQKSSQAPKLLFHYYDKDFNNEADTPDNFQSRRPNTSFCFLDIRSPGLGDTAMYLCATSRTGDNEQFFGPGTRLTVL.